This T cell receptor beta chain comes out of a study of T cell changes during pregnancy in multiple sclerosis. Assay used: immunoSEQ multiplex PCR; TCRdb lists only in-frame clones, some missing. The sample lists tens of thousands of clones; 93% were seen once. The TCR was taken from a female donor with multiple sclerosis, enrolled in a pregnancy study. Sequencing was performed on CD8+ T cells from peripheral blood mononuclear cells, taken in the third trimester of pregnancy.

Here the CDR3 DNA reads TGTGCCAGCAGCATTCCCCTAGCGGAGCAAAACACCGGGGAGCTGTTTTTT. This codes for CASSIPLAEQNTGELFF. The gene calls are TRBV5-4 and TRBJ2-2; 7 bases match TRBD2. The CDR3 has 17 amino acids. V gave up 4 bases and J gave up 2 bases; unmatched junction bases: 11. In germline, CDR1 is SGHNT, CDR2 YYREEE (reference sequence). Based on the CDR3 plus reference TRBV5-4 and TRBJ2-2, the full variable domain is ETGVTQSPTHLIKTRGQQVTLRCSSQSGHNTVSWYQQALGQGPQFIFQYYREEENGRGNFPPRFSGLQFPNYSSELNVNALELDDSALYLCASSIPLAEQNTGELFFGEGSRLTVL.